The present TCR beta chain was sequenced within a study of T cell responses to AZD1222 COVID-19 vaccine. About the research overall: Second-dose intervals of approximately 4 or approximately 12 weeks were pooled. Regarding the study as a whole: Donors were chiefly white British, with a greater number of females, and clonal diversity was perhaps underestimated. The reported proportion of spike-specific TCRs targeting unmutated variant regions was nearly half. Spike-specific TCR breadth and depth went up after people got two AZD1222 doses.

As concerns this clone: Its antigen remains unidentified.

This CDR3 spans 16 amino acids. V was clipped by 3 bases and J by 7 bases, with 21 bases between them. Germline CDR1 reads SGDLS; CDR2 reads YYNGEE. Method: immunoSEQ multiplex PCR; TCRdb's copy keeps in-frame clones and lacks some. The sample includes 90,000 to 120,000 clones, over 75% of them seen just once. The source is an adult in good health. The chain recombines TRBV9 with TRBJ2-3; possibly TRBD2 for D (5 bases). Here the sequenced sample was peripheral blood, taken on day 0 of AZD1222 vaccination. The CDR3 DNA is TGTGCCAGCAGCGGGGAGCGGTTACAGCCTCCAAATACGCAGTATTTT. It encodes CASSGERLQPPNTQYF.